A selection of T cell receptor beta chains follows, all from one sample in a study of lymphopenia after photon versus proton radiotherapy. Sequencing was performed with immunoSEQ multiplex PCR; in TCRdb, only in-frame clones are kept and a portion is missing. The sample holds about 42,000 clones, approximately 83% seen once. The sample was peripheral blood, taken from a patient treated with proton-based radiotherapy. The source is a woman in her 70s with pancreatic cancer. CDR3s leave out the opening cysteine and the closing phenylalanine or tryptophan. Expanded clones get a size class; other rows say once, few or many, or leave the size out.

clone_size: once
v_call: TRBV28
j_call: TRBJ2-5
cdr3_aa: ASSFRQGYQETQY

clone_size: NA
v_call: TRBV4-1
j_call: TRBJ2-1
cdr3_aa: ASSPIGREDNNEQF

clone_size: NA
v_call: TRBV18
j_call: TRBJ1-2
cdr3_aa: ASSPADSYYGYT

clone_size: once
v_call: TRBV7-3
j_call: TRBJ2-5
cdr3_aa: ASSFEPTGVKTQY

clone_size: NA
v_call: TRBV7-2
j_call: TRBJ1-1
cdr3_aa: ASSLTGARTEAF

clone_size: once
v_call: TRBV7-3
j_call: TRBJ2-5
cdr3_aa: ASSSTSFETQY

clone_size: NA
v_call: TRBV6-1
j_call: TRBJ1-2
cdr3_aa: ASSGRANYGYT

clone_size: NA
v_call: TRBV7-2
j_call: TRBJ1-2
cdr3_aa: ASSLELFHGYT

clone_size: NA
v_call: TRBV4-2
j_call: TRBJ2-1
cdr3_aa: ASRLGVEQF

clone_size: NA
v_call: TRBV28
j_call: TRBJ1-5
cdr3_aa: ASSFARGPGQPQH

clone_size: NA
v_call: TRBV4-1
j_call: TRBJ2-1
cdr3_aa: ASSQEISSYNEQF

clone_size: NA
v_call: TRBV29-1
j_call: TRBJ2-5
cdr3_aa: SVPDRGSGSSKETQY

clone_size: NA
v_call: TRBV18
j_call: TRBJ1-2
cdr3_aa: ASSPPLQNGYT

clone_size: once
v_call: TRBV7-8
j_call: TRBJ2-7
cdr3_aa: ASSEWTGSNEQY

clone_size: NA
v_call: TRBV4-2
j_call: TRBJ1-5
cdr3_aa: ASSPSKGASNQPQH

clone_size: NA
v_call: TRBV28
j_call: TRBJ1-5
cdr3_aa: ASSLFGTGVSGNQPQH

clone_size: NA
v_call: TRBV27
j_call: TRBJ1-1
cdr3_aa: ASNPRQGDTEAF

clone_size: NA
v_call: TRBV28
j_call: TRBJ1-2
cdr3_aa: ASSLVRSDGYT

clone_size: NA
v_call: TRBV4-2
j_call: TRBJ2-5
cdr3_aa: ASSALGETQY

clone_size: few
v_call: TRBV5-1
j_call: TRBJ2-5
cdr3_aa: ASSPSGGETQY

clone_size: NA
v_call: TRBV19
j_call: TRBJ1-6
cdr3_aa: ASSRAGTDNSPLH

clone_size: NA
v_call: TRBV7-9
j_call: TRBJ1-2
cdr3_aa: ASSLTGTKLGYT